This TCR beta chain was identified in a study of CD8+CD57+ T cells in acquired aplastic anemia. Study at large: The average read count for CD4+ cells in healthy donors was 10 million to 11 million.

Profiling of TCR beta VDJ combinations and CDR3 sequences used genomic DNA as template. TCRdb itself ran the reads through MiXCR, one entry per CDR3 protein. The table has around 150,000 distinct CDR3 sequences, around two fifths seen once; the top ten hold over 6.5%. The sequence derives from a human donor in good health, serving as a control. The sample consisted of sorted CD4+, CD8+, or CD8+CD57+ T cells (not recorded which) from PBMCs.

The CDR3 nucleotides read TGCGCCAGCAGCCGCAGGGGGGGGTACACAGATACGCAGTATTTT. Protein sequence: CASSRRGGYTDTQYF. The chain joins TRBV10-1 to TRBJ2-3, with D perhaps matching TRBD1 or TRBD2 (7 bases each). Germline values: CDR1 WNHNN, CDR2 SYGVQD (reference sequence). Trimming shortened V by 6 bases and J by 2 bases, and 15 bases separated the two germline ends. The CDR3 is 15 amino acids.